This TCR beta chain is drawn from a study of T cell responses to AZD1222 COVID-19 vaccine. General study findings and limits: Reports indicate that nearly half of spike-specific TCRs are directed at unmutated variant regions. Samples come after the peak T cell response, not at day 14.

Assay used: immunoSEQ multiplex PCR; TCRdb lists only in-frame clones, some missing. The sample shows 95,000 to 110,000 clones, 89% of them seen only once. The count of this clone is one. Its antigen is as yet unknown. The source of this sequence is an adult in good health. Source: peripheral blood, taken on day 0 of AZD1222 vaccination.

The CDR3 sequence: CASSLAAIQYF. The DNA of the CDR3 is TGTGCCAGCAGCCTAGCGGCCATTCAGTACTTC. J is TRBJ2-4 and V is TRBV25-1; 7 bases fit TRBD2. This CDR3 is 11 amino acids long. V was pared by 6 bases and J by 9 bases, with 2 bases of the junction left unmatched. Germline assignment: CDR1 MGHDK and CDR2 SYGVNS.